These 15 T cell receptor beta chains share one sample of origin, sequenced in a study of T-cell reconstitution after alpha-beta-depleted transplantation in children. Preparing the TCRbeta library involved the use of unique molecular identifiers. A single record per CDR3 protein comes from TCRdb applying MiXCR to the PCR reads. The table lists roughly 300,000 distinct CDR3 sequences, around 10% of them singletons, with around a quarter in the top ten. This material consisted of peripheral blood, taken 180 days after TCRalphabeta/CD19-depleted stem cell transplant. Receptors were obtained from a male patient aged 2-15 years who had a stem cell transplant for chronic granulomatous disease, so the T cells may come from the graft donor.

This clonotype has a count of ten or more. At one boundary the junction diverges from the germline segment, which might be a read error. CDR3 sequence reads: CASSLAMGPLNF. In nucleotides, the CDR3 is TGTGCCAGCAGCTTGGCCATGGGGCCTCTGAACTTC. The chain couples TRBV5-6 to TRBJ2-4, with D perhaps TRBD1 (5 bases). Per germline, CDR1 SGHDT and CDR2 YYEEEE. CDR3 size: 12 residues.

This clonotype has a count of ten or more. In DNA, the CDR3 is TGCGCCAGCAGTGAGACCCGGACTAGCGGGGCCCACTACGAGCAGTACTTC. Translated: CASSETRTSGAHYEQYF. This sequence joins TRBV10-1 and TRBJ2-7; TRBD2 matches 12 bases. CDR3 length equals 17 residues. V dropped 2 bases and J dropped 3; count of bases not matched to a gene: 8. Germline lookup yields CDR1 WNHNN and CDR2 SYGVQD (reference sequence).

This clonotype was counted many times. V usage is TRBV6-2 or TRBV6-3 and J usage is TRBJ2-1, with 11 positions matching TRBD2. V shed 2 bases and J 5 bases; nucleotides not matched to a gene: 5. Germline V CDR1 and CDR2: MNHEY, SVGEGT. The length of the CDR3 is 16 residues. DNA of the CDR3: TGTGCCAGCAGTTACCCAGGGACTAGCGGAGACAATGAGCAGTTCTTC. Its protein product is CASSYPGTSGDNEQFF.

This clonotype has ten or more counts. The chain couples TRBV12-3 or TRBV12-4 to TRBJ2-1; D is perhaps TRBD1 or TRBD2 (6 bases each). Trimming shortened V by 8 bases and J by 7 bases, and 18 bases separated the two germline ends. This CDR3 contains 14 residues. CDR3 nucleotides: TGTGCCAGCCACTTAGGGGGGCCGAGTAATGAGCAGTTCTTC. Encoded protein: CASHLGGPSNEQFF.

The rearrangement links TRBV18 to TRBJ2-1; 7 positions match TRBD2. The CDR3 contains 15 residues. V trimming: 2 bases; J trimming: 3 bases; junction bases outside the gene matches: 4. Germline-derived CDR1 and CDR2 are KGHSH and LQKENI. The CDR3 DNA reads TGTGCCAGCTCACCAGGAGCGGGACTCTACAATGAGCAGTTCTTC. Translating it yields CASSPGAGLYNEQFF.

There are a few counts of this clonotype. The gene calls are TRBV5-4 and TRBJ1-4; D may be TRBD1 (6 bases). V was clipped by 2 bases and J by 8 bases, with 13 bases between them. Looked up from germline, CDR1 is SGHNT and CDR2 is YYREEE (reference sequence). This CDR3 comprises 14 residues. CDR3 region: CASSFGGAEEKLFF. The CDR3 DNA follows: TGTGCCAGCAGCTTTGGGGGGGCAGAGGAAAAACTGTTTTTT.

This clonotype was picked up a small number of times. This chain joins TRBV20-1 and TRBJ2-6, with D perhaps TRBD2 (7 bases). The CDR3 is 17 amino acids. Germline CDR1 is DFQATT and CDR2 is SNEGSKA (reference sequence). The ends were cut back, 0 bases at V and 0 bases at J, with 12 bases in the middle. The CDR3 reads CSARDFGGASGANVLTF. The CDR3 DNA sequence: TGCAGTGCTAGAGATTTTGGGGGGGCCTCTGGGGCCAACGTCCTGACTTTC.

With respect to this clonotype: A much larger clone lies one base from this, so it may be a read error. CDR3 DNA sequence: TGTGTCAGCAGTGAGGGACAGGGGGCAGATACGCAGTATTTT. This encodes CVSSEGQGADTQYF. V and J are TRBV6-4 and TRBJ2-3; 11 bases are shared with TRBD1. This CDR3 has 14 amino acids. The V gene's germline CDR1 is MRHNA and CDR2 SNTAGT.

This clonotype was seen many times. This sequence joins TRBV7-2 and TRBJ2-1; 7 bases map to TRBD2. V lost 7 bases and J lost 0; bases outside the gene matches: 12. The CDR3 is 17 amino acids. Germline loops: CDR1 SGHTA, CDR2 FQGNSA. DNA for the CDR3: TGTGCCAGCAACCCAATCCGACTAGCTTTCTCCTACAATGAGCAGTTCTTC. As protein: CASNPIRLAFSYNEQFF.

This clonotype was picked up many times. The chain couples TRBV12-3 or TRBV12-4 to TRBJ2-1; TRBD2 might be the D (5 bases). CDR3 length: 14 amino acids. Trimming shortened V by 3 bases and J by 4 bases, and 10 bases separated the two germline ends. CDR3 in amino acids: CASSFHRGYNEQFF. The CDR3 nucleotides are TGTGCCAGCAGTTTCCACCGGGGTTACAATGAGCAGTTCTTC.

This clonotype was seen ten or more times. The V call is TRBV29-1, the J call TRBJ2-3; D is ambiguous. The germline V gene has CDR1 SQVTM and CDR2 ANQGSEA. Trimming removed 3 bases at V and 1 base at J, with 11 bases between. The CDR3 sequence is 14 residues long. CDR3 residues: CSVDPAVGTDTQYF. For the CDR3, the DNA is TGCAGCGTTGATCCGGCGGTCGGCACAGATACGCAGTATTTT.

This clonotype was seen ten or more times. This chain connects TRBV5-1 to TRBJ2-2; 7 positions agree with TRBD1. The CDR3 spans 18 residues. V lost 3 bases, J lost 0 bases, and 11 bases stayed unmatched. Germline loops: CDR1 SGHRS, CDR2 YFSETQ. CDR3 sequence (DNA): TGCGCCAGCAGCTCCAACATGGGACAGCTCGCGAACACCGGGGAGCTGTTTTTT. It translates to CASSSNMGQLANTGELFF.

This clonotype has a count of ten or more. The rearrangement links TRBV7-9 to TRBJ1-1; no definite D call. The CDR3 is 13 residues long. V gave up 2 bases and J gave up 5 bases, with 9 bases separating them. Germline assignment: CDR1 SEHNR and CDR2 FQNEAQ (reference sequence). The CDR3 DNA reads as TGTGCCAGCAGCTTAAAAGCGGGGACTGAAGCTTTCTTT. Its protein is CASSLKAGTEAFF.

The genes are TRBV11-2 and TRBJ2-1; D is possibly TRBD1 (5 bases). The CDR3 contains 19 residues. Germline CDR1 SGHAT, CDR2 FQNNGV. V was clipped by 5 bases and J by 0 bases, with 23 bases between them. The CDR3 loop reads CASSHFDLRQSSSYNEQFF. The CDR3, as DNA: TGTGCCAGCAGCCATTTCGACCTACGACAGTCGAGCTCCTACAATGAGCAGTTCTTC.

This clonotype was counted at least ten times. This chain links TRBV9 with TRBJ1-2; D is undetermined. The CDR3 totals 13 residues. V lost 0 bases and J 3 bases, leaving 6 bases between the germline ends. Germline V gives CDR1 SGDLS, CDR2 YYNGEE. The CDR3 is CASSVVPHYGYTF. CDR3 nucleotides: TGTGCCAGCAGCGTAGTACCCCACTATGGCTACACCTTC.